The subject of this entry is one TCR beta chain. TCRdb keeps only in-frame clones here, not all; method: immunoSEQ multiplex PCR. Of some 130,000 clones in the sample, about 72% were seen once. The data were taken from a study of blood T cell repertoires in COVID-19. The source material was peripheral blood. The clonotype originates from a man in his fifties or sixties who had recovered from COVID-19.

The CDR3 reads CASSVEGGQETQYF. In nucleotides, the CDR3 is TGTGCCAGCAGCGTAGAGGGAGGGCAAGAGACCCAGTACTTC. This sequence joins TRBV9 and TRBJ2-5; 7 bases match TRBD2. Germline V gives CDR1 SGDLS, CDR2 YYNGEE. This CDR3 region has 14 residues. Trimming cost V 0 bases and J 2 bases; bases outside gene matches: 1.